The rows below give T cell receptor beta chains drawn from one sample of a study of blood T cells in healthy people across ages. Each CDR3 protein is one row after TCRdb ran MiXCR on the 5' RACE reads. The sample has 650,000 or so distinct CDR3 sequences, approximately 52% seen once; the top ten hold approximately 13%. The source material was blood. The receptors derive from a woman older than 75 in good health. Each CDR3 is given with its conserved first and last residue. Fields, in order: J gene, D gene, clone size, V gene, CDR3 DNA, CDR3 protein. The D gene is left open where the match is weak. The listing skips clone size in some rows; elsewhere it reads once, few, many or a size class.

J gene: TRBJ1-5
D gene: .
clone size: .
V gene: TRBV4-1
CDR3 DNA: TGCGCCAGCAGCCAAGGCCCGGGTAAGAGCAATCAGCCCCAGCATTTT
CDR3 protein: CASSQGPGKSNQPQHF

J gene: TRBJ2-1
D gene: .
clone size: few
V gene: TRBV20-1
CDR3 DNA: TGCAGTGCTAGAGACCCAAGACTAGGGGTCGAGCAGTTCTTC
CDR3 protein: CSARDPRLGVEQFF

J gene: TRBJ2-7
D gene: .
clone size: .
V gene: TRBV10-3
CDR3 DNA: TGTGCCATCAGTGAGCCCCGGGACACCCCCTACGAGCAGTACTTC
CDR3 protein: CAISEPRDTPYEQYF

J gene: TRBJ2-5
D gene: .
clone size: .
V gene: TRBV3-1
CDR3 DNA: TGTGCCAGCAGCCAAGATCAGGGCTTTTTTGAAGAGACCCAGTACTTC
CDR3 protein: CASSQDQGFFEETQYF

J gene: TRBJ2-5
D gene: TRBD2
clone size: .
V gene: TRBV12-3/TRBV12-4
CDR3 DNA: TGTGCCAGCAGCCTAAATAGCGGGGGTCAGACCCAGTACTTC
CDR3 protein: CASSLNSGGQTQYF

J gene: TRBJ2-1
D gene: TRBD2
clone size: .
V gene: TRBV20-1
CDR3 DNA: TGCAGTGCTAGAGGCGCGACTAGCGGGGGGGCCTCCCCTGAGCAGTTCTTC
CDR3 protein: CSARGATSGGASPEQFF

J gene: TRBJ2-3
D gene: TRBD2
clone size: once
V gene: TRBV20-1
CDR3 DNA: TGCAGTGCTAGTGGGGAGGCGGGGGGGACGGATACGCAGTATTTT
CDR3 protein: CSASGEAGGTDTQYF

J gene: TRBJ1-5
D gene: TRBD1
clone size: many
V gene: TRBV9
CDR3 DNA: TGTGCCAGCAGCGCGACAGGGGGGAGTCTACAGCCCCAGCATTTT
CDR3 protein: CASSATGGSLQPQHF

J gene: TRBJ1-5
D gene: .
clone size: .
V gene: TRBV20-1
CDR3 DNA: TGCAGTGCTATAGAGTTTAGCAATCAGCCCCAGCATTTT
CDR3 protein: CSAIEFSNQPQHF

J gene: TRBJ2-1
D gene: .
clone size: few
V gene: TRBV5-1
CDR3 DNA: TGCGCCAGCAGCTGGGGGGACGACGAGGGCTACAATGAGCAGTTCTTC
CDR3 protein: CASSWGDDEGYNEQFF

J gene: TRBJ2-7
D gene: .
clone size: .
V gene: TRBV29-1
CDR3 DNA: TGCGCTCTGCGCAGCTCCTACAATGAGCAGTACTTC
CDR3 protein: CALRSSYNEQYF

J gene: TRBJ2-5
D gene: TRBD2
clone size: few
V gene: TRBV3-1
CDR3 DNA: TGTGCCAGCAGCCAAGTGAAAGCGGGGGAAGAGACCCAGTACTTC
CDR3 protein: CASSQVKAGEETQYF

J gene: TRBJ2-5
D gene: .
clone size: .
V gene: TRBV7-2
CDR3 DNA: TGTGCCAGCAGCTTCGGGCCAGCTCGGGGAGAGACCCAGTACTTC
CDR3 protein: CASSFGPARGETQYF

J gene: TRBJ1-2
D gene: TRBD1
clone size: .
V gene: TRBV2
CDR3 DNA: TGTGCCAGCCGACAGGGGGCAGACTATGGCTACACCTTC
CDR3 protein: CASRQGADYGYTF

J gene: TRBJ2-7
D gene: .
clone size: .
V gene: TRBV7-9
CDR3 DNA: TGTGCCAGCAGACTGGACAACTACGAGCAGTACTTC
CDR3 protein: CASRLDNYEQYF

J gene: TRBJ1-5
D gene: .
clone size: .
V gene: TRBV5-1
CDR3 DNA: TGCGCCAGCAGCTTGGGCGGGGAGGGACAGCCCCAGCATTTT
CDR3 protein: CASSLGGEGQPQHF

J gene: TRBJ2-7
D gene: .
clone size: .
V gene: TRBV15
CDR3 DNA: TGCGCCACCAGCATTAGTTCCTCCTACGAGCAGTACTTC
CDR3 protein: CATSISSSYEQYF

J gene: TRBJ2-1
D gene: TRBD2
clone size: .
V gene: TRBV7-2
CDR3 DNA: TGTGCCAGCAGCTTAAGCCTAGCGGGACTTCGGATGGATGAGCAGTTCTTC
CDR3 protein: CASSLSLAGLRMDEQFF

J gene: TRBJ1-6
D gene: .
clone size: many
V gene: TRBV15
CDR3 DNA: TGTGCCACCAGCAGAGATCCCGTAGGGGTCAGTATTTCACCCCTCCACTTT
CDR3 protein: CATSRDPVGVSISPLHF

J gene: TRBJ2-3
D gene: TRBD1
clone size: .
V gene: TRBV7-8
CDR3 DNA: TGTGCCAGCAGCTTAAAGGGGGCGCAGAGCACAGATACGCAGTATTTT
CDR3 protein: CASSLKGAQSTDTQYF

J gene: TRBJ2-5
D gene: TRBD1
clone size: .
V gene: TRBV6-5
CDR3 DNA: TGTGCCAGCAGTCCCCGACAGGGATTCCAAGAGACCCAGTACTTC
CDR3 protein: CASSPRQGFQETQYF

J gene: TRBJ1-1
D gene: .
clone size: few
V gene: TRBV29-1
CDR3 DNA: TGCAGCGTTGAAAGGGGGTCCGGGACCAGGGAGGAAGCTTTCTTT
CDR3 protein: CSVERGSGTREEAFF